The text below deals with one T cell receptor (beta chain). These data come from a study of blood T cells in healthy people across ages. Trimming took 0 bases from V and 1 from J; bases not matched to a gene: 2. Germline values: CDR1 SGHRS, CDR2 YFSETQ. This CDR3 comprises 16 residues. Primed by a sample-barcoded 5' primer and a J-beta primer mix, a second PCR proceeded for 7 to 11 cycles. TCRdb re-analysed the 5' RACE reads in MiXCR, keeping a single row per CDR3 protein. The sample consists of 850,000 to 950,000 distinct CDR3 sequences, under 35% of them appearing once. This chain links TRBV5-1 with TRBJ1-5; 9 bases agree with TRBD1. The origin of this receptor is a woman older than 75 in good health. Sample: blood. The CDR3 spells CASSLGTGDSNQPQHF. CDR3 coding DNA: TGCGCCAGCAGCTTGGGGACAGGGGACAGCAATCAGCCCCAGCATTTT.